This T cell receptor (beta chain) was sequenced during a study of cytomegalovirus exposure and HLA in healthy donors. With respect to this clone: Its specificity is not known.

Study-wide results and limits: Many donors shared some public TCRs, even though most TCR sequences were rare.

The PCR contained 60 Vbeta and 13 Jbeta primers. Profiled with immunoSEQ multiplex PCR; TCRdb holds only in-frame clones, not every one. This sample has over 150,000 clones, with about four fifths found just once. The TCR sequence derives from a man aged 25 to 40 in good health and CMV-seropositive. Source material: PBMCs.

The chain's CDR3 is CASSSPGQGQVYGYTF. CDR3 nucleotide sequence: TGTGCCAGCAGTTCCCCCGGACAGGGGCAGGTCTATGGCTACACCTTC. This chain links TRBV28 with TRBJ1-2, with 9 nucleotides matching TRBD1. J lost 4 bases, V lost 4 bases, and 10 bases had no gene match. The CDR3 runs 16 residues. Germline values: CDR1 MDHEN, CDR2 SYDVKM.